One sample yielded the 16 T cell receptor beta chains listed below, sequenced in a study of T cells in women clearing cervical HPV infection. Measured with immunoSEQ multiplex PCR; TCRdb has only the in-frame clones, and not every one. Here the sample table reports approximately 44,000 clones. The sequenced material came from blood buffy coat. The receptors here all came from a woman between 18 and 70 years old with a cervical HPV16 infection that either progressed to CIN3+ or cleared (not recorded which).

In the case of this clone: The CDR3 end is not reached by the read, which stops 3 residues before it; the germline J gene fills it in. This chain links TRBV29-1 with TRBJ1-5; 7 nucleotides align to TRBD1. CDR1 and CDR2 (germline): SQVTM, ANQGSEA. The CDR3 is made up of 13 amino acids. With V trimmed by 6 bases and J by 3 bases, 5 bases remained unmatched. CDR3 bases read: TGCAGCGTCCGACAGGGTGCCAATCAGCCC. Protein product: CSVRQGANQP. The CDR3 in full is CSVRQGANQPQHF.

About this clone itself: Coverage ceases 3 residues before the CDR3 finishes, and the germline J gene fills in the end. V gene TRBV2 combines with J gene TRBJ1-2; D unresolved. Germline CDR1 SNHLY, CDR2 FYNNEI. This CDR3 region has 12 residues. CDR3 DNA, as far as it was read: TGTGCCAGCAGTGGCGACTTTGGGGGC. Protein sequence: CASSGDFGG. The complete CDR3 protein is CASSGDFGGYTF.

Worth noting for this clone: The read falls 3 residues short of the CDR3 end, and the missing part is taken from the germline J gene. The chain recombines TRBV18 with TRBJ1-1; D ambiguous. Per the germline V gene, CDR1 is KGHSH and CDR2 is LQKENI. Trimming stripped 3 bases from V and 1 base from J, with 12 bases between. This CDR3 is 15 amino acids long. The CDR3 loop reads CASSPSKLRNTEAFF. The sequenced part of the CDR3 DNA is TGTGCCAGCTCACCTAGCAAGCTCAGGAACACTGAA. Drawing the rest from reference TRBV18 and TRBJ1-1, the complete variable domain is NAGVMQNPRHLVRRRGQEARLRCSPMKGHSHVYWYRQLPEEGLKFMVYLQKENIIDESGMPKERFSAEFPKEGPSILRIQQVVRGDSAAYFCASSPSKLRNTEAFFGQGTRLTVV.

In regard to this clone: The read stops 3 residues short of the end of the CDR3; the missing end is completed from the germline J gene. J is TRBJ2-5 and V is TRBV18, with D possibly matching TRBD1 (6 bases). Trimming removed 3 bases from V and 1 base from J, with 9 bases in between. The germline V gene encodes CDR1 KGHSH and CDR2 LQKENI. There are 14 residues in the CDR3. CDR3 DNA, as far as it was read: TGTGCCAGCTCACCCAGGGGATCCCAAGAGACC. Its translation: CASSPRGSQET. The entire CDR3 is CASSPRGSQETQYF.

Worth noting for this clone: The CDR3 extends 3 residues past the end of the read, so its final part is completed from the germline J gene. The chain recombines TRBV5-6 with TRBJ1-5; D not resolved. The ends were cut back, 0 bases at V and 7 bases at J, with 11 bases in the middle. CDR1 is SGHDT and CDR2 is YYEEEE in the germline V gene. The CDR3 length is 14 residues. The sequenced part of the CDR3 DNA is TGTGCCAGCAGCTTGGGTCGGGGAGGCCAGCCC. It codes for CASSLGRGGQP. The complete CDR3 protein is CASSLGRGGQPQHF.

A word on this clone: The read ends 3 residues before the CDR3 terminus; that terminus is restored from the germline J gene. The V call is TRBV6-1, the J call TRBJ2-7, with 11 bases identical to TRBD2. The CDR3 extends over 16 amino acids. The germline V gene encodes CDR1 MNHNS and CDR2 SASEGT. V trimming: 4 bases; J trimming: 2 bases; junction bases outside the gene matches: 7. CDR3 DNA, as far as it was read: TGTGCCAGCAGTGCCGAGGGACTAGCGGTTACCTACGAG. This codes for CASSAEGLAVTYE. From start to end, the CDR3 is CASSAEGLAVTYEQYF.

Here the CDR3 reads CASSILQPVSGNTIYF. The sequenced part of the CDR3 DNA is TGTGCCAGTAGTATCTTACAGCCAGTCTCTGGAAACACC. The chain recombines TRBV19 with TRBJ1-3; D remains ambiguous. Read data end 3 residues before the CDR3 end; the end is taken from the germline J gene. The germline V gene has CDR1 LNHDA and CDR2 SQIVND (reference sequence). CDR3 length equals 16 residues. V lost 3 bases and J 0 bases, leaving 12 bases between the germline ends.

Concerning this clone: With the read ending 3 residues before the CDR3 end, the germline J gene is used to fill in that end. The chain carries TRBV5-1 and TRBJ1-4, with D maybe TRBD1 (5 bases). The CDR3 consists of 15 residues. Germline assignment: CDR1 SGHRS and CDR2 YFSETQ. The CDR3 bases that were read are TGCGCCACCTCGATTGTCCCCTCTGGGGCCAACGTA. Its protein product is CATSIVPSGANV. The CDR3 in full is CATSIVPSGANVLFF.

Worth noting for this clone: The junction and the germline gene differ at one end; a read error may be behind it. The sequence runs out 3 residues before the end of the CDR3; the remainder is reconstructed from the germline J gene. The identical CDR3 is also encoded by other nucleotide sequences in the sample. V and J are TRBV5-6 and TRBJ1-5; no reliable D call. This CDR3 spans 15 amino acids. CDR1 and CDR2 from the germline V gene are SGHDT and YYEEEE. CDR3 in amino acids: CASSRTPGDNQPQHF. The sequenced part of the CDR3 DNA is TGTGCCAGCAGCCGAACCCCAGGCGACAATCAACCC.

Worth noting for this clone: From the germline J gene comes the end of the CDR3, since the read stops 3 residues before it. The chain links TRBV6-2 or TRBV6-3 to TRBJ2-5; a weak D match, TRBD2 (6 bases). Germline V gene lookup returns CDR1 MNHEY and CDR2 SVGEGT. The length of the CDR3 is 16 residues. Trimming stripped 0 bases from V and 5 bases from J, with 16 bases between. CDR3 sequence reads: CASSYSSGYTRETQYF. CDR3 DNA (partial): TGTGCCAGCAGTTACTCTAGCGGATATACTCGTGAGACC.

Comment on this clone: With the read ending 3 residues before the CDR3 end, the germline J gene is used to fill in that end. Other DNA sequences within the sample encode an identical CDR3. The J gene is TRBJ2-7, the V gene TRBV20-1; a weak D match, TRBD1 (5 bases). The CDR3 sequence is 11 residues long. V shed 3 bases and J shed 2 bases, with 5 bases lying between them. Germline V CDR1 and CDR2: DFQATT, SNEGSKA (reference sequence). Partial CDR3 DNA: TGCAGTGCTAGGGACACCTACGAG. Translated: CSARDTYE. Given in full, the CDR3 is CSARDTYEQYF.

On this clone itself: The read ends 3 residues before the CDR3 terminus; that terminus is restored from the germline J gene. The chain joins TRBV5-1 to TRBJ1-2, with unresolved D. The CDR3 is 12 amino acids. The germline V gene encodes CDR1 SGHRS and CDR2 YFSETQ. The CDR3: CASSLGGSSYTF. Partial CDR3 DNA: TGCGCCAGCAGCTTGGGAGGCAGTAGC.

A remark on this clone: With the read ending 3 residues before the CDR3 end, the germline J gene is used to fill in that end. The same CDR3 also results from other DNA sequences found in this sample. V gene TRBV7-3 combines with J gene TRBJ2-2; 9 nucleotides match TRBD1. The CDR3 contains 16 residues. Germline V gene lookup returns CDR1 SGHTA and CDR2 FQGTGA. V was clipped by 5 bases and J by 2 bases; unmatched bases: 6. The CDR3: CASSLTGGANTGELFF. CDR3 bases read: TGTGCCAGCAGCCTCACAGGGGGCGCCAACACCGGGGAG. Filled out from reference TRBV7-3 and TRBJ2-2, the complete variable domain reads GAGVSQTPSNKVTEKGKYVELRCDPISGHTALYWYRQSLGQGPEFLIYFQGTGAADDSGLPNDRFFAVRPEGSVSTLKIQRTERGDSAVYLCASSLTGGANTGELFFGEGSRLTVL.

As concerns this clone: The sequenced fragment ends 3 residues before the CDR3 boundary, so the rest is inferred from the germline J gene. The chain is built from TRBV19 and TRBJ2-2; TRBD2 is a possible D gene (6 bases). The CDR3 is 15 amino acids. The germline gives CDR1 LNHDA, CDR2 SQIVND (reference sequence). The sequenced part of the CDR3 DNA is TGTGCCAGTAGTAGCGGGGCTGAGGGGAATGAAAAG. Its protein product is CASSSGAEGNEK. The full CDR3 is CASSSGAEGNEKLFF.

A note on this clone: The DNA ends 3 residues before the CDR3 does, and the rest of the CDR3 is filled in from the germline J gene. The genes are TRBV2 and TRBJ1-3; D is unclear. The CDR3 is made up of 12 amino acids. Per the germline V gene, CDR1 is SNHLY and CDR2 is FYNNEI. V was clipped by 8 bases and J by 7 bases, with 12 bases between them. The CDR3 loop reads CASGQIGNTIYF. The sequenced CDR3 bases are TGTGCCAGCGGGCAGATAGGGAACACC.

In the case of this clone: The observed sequence ends 3 residues before the CDR3 terminus, with the missing tail filled in from the germline J gene. V and J are TRBV2 and TRBJ2-7; the match to TRBD2 covers 7 bases. The CDR3 spans 14 residues. CDR1 is SNHLY and CDR2 is FYNNEI in the germline V gene. With V trimmed by 7 bases and J by 4 bases, 10 bases remained unmatched. This chain's CDR3 is CASITSGVAYEQYF. The sequenced CDR3 bases are TGTGCCAGCATAACCAGCGGGGTAGCATACGAG.